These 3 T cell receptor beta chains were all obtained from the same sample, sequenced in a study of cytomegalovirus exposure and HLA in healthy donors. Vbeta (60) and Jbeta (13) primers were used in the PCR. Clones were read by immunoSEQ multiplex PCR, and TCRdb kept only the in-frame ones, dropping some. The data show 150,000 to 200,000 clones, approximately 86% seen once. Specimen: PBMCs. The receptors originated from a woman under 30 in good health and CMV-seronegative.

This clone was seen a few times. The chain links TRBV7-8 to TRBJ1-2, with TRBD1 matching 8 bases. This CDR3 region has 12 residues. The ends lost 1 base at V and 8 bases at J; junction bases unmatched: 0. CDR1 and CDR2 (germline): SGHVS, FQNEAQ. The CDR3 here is CASSLGQGGYTF. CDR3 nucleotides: TGTGCCAGCAGCTTAGGACAGGGGGGCTACACCTTC.

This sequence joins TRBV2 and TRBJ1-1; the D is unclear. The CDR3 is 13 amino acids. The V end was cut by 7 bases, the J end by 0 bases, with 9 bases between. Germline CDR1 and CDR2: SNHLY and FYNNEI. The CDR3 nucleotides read TGTGCCAGCACGGCAGACTTGAACACTGAAGCTTTCTTT. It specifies CASTADLNTEAFF.

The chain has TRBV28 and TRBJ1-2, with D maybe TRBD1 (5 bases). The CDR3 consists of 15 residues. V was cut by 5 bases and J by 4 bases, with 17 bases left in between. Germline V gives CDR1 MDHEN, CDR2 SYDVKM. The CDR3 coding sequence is TGTGCCAGCAGTGGTGCGGGGACGGAGGCCTATGGCTACACCTTC. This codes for CASSGAGTEAYGYTF.